These 21 T cell receptor beta chains were sequenced from one sample in a study of cytomegalovirus exposure and HLA in healthy donors. The study ran its PCR with 60 Vbeta and 13 Jbeta primers. Produced via immunoSEQ multiplex PCR; TCRdb's table is partial and in-frame only. The table has about 150,000 clones, around four fifths seen once. The sample was PBMCs. Source of these receptors: a woman aged 50 to 60 in good health and CMV-seropositive.

This clone was detected a few times. This rearrangement joins TRBV6-4 to TRBJ1-1; D uncertain. Trimming cost V 3 bases and J 1 base, with 9 bases left between them. Looked up from germline, CDR1 is MRHNA and CDR2 is SNTAGT. This CDR3 has 14 residues. The CDR3 coding sequence is TGTGCCAGCAGTGAGGAGTCGTGGAACACTGAAGCTTTCTTT. It codes for CASSEESWNTEAFF.

The chain uses TRBV18 and TRBJ1-2, with 7 nucleotides matching TRBD1. The CDR3 loop spans 17 amino acids. Germline assignment: CDR1 KGHSH and CDR2 LQKENI. Unmatched junction bases numbered 11, after V lost 4 bases and J lost 0 bases. Here the CDR3 reads CASSRTGTALANYGYTF. Written as DNA, the CDR3 is TGTGCCAGCTCACGAACCGGGACAGCCTTAGCTAACTATGGCTACACCTTC.

This clone was observed a few times. This chain joins TRBV6-5 and TRBJ2-7; perhaps TRBD2 as D (6 bases). V was pared by 5 bases and J by 6 bases, with 14 bases between. Looked up from germline, CDR1 is MNHEY and CDR2 is SVGAGI. The CDR3 is made up of 13 amino acids. The CDR3, as DNA: TGTGCCAGCAGTCTCCTGGAGGGGTTCGAGCAGTACTTC. As protein: CASSLLEGFEQYF.

The V and J genes are TRBV5-1 and TRBJ1-5; 7 bases line up with TRBD1. The germline CDR1 and CDR2 sequences are SGHRS and YFSETQ. This CDR3 contains 14 residues. Trimming removed 2 bases from V and 5 bases from J; junction bases left unmatched: 4. The CDR3 DNA reads as TGCGCCAGCAGCTTAACAGGGGTGGATCAGCCCCAGCATTTT. It translates to CASSLTGVDQPQHF.

V is TRBV6-5 and J is TRBJ1-2, with D maybe TRBD1 (6 bases). V dropped 2 bases and J dropped 8 bases, with 12 bases sitting between them. CDR1 is MNHEY, CDR2 SVGAGI, per germline. This CDR3 contains 13 residues. CDR3 residues: CASSYPGAGGYTF. DNA of the CDR3: TGTGCCAGCAGTTACCCAGGGGCAGGAGGCTACACCTTC.

The chain joins TRBV7-3 to TRBJ1-3, with D unclear. Per the germline V gene, CDR1 is SGHTA and CDR2 is FQGTGA. V lost 4 bases and J lost 4, with 8 bases in between. The CDR3 has 13 residues. CDR3 loop: CASSSANGNTIYF. CDR3 bases: TGTGCCAGCAGCTCCGCGAACGGAAACACCATATATTTT.

The chain has TRBV9 and TRBJ2-1, with 13 bases fitting TRBD2. The V segment lost 3 bases and the J segment 8 bases; nucleotides outside the gene matches: 5. Germline CDR1 is SGDLS and CDR2 is YYNGEE. The CDR3 is 15 amino acids. Here the CDR3 reads CASSGWTSGSDEQFF. The CDR3 DNA follows: TGTGCCAGCAGCGGCTGGACTAGCGGGAGCGATGAGCAGTTCTTC.

This chain joins TRBV5-5 and TRBJ1-5; 7 bases are shared with TRBD1. Germline-derived CDR1 and CDR2 are SGHKS and YYEKEE (reference sequence). V shed 2 bases and J 7 bases; nucleotides not matched to a gene: 6. CDR3 size: 14 residues. The CDR3 protein is CASSFTGERQPQHF. The CDR3, as DNA: TGTGCCAGCAGCTTCACAGGGGAAAGGCAGCCCCAGCATTTT.

A few counts support this clone. V usage is TRBV29-1 and J usage is TRBJ1-1; tentative D call: TRBD1 (5 bases). The CDR3 covers 15 residues. Germline CDR1 SQVTM, CDR2 ANQGSEA. Trimming stripped 6 bases from V and 0 bases from J, with 17 bases between. The CDR3 DNA sequence: TGCAGCGTGGGCCCAGGGTGGGCCATGAACACTGAAGCTTTCTTT. It codes for CSVGPGWAMNTEAFF.

Note on this clone: Relative to the germline gene, one junction end is altered; a read error may explain this. J is TRBJ2-4 and V is TRBV4-1; TRBD2 agrees at 14 bases. CDR1 and CDR2 (germline): MGHRA, YSYEKL. The CDR3 runs to 18 residues. CDR3 sequence reads: CASSQGLAGVLAKNSQYF. The CDR3 nucleotides are TGCGCCAGCAGCCAGGGACTAGCGGGGGTACTAGCCAAAAACAGTCAGTACTTC.

This sequence joins TRBV9 and TRBJ2-3; D not certain. The CDR3 consists of 15 residues. Trimming took off 4 bases at V and 0 bases at J, with 12 bases between the two ends. Germline-derived CDR1 and CDR2 are SGDLS and YYNGEE. The CDR3 protein is CASSPFEESTDTQYF. The CDR3 region has the DNA TGTGCCAGCAGCCCATTCGAGGAAAGCACAGATACGCAGTATTTT.

J is TRBJ2-7 and V is TRBV28; 9 bases line up with TRBD1. The CDR3 is 16 amino acids. The junction had 9 bases not matched to a gene; V was cut back by 6 bases and J by 0 bases. Germline CDR1 and CDR2: MDHEN and SYDVKM. CDR3 residues: CASSPGTGRSSYEQYF. The DNA of the CDR3 is TGTGCCAGCAGCCCCGGGACAGGGAGAAGCTCCTACGAGCAGTACTTC.

The rearrangement joins TRBV5-1 to TRBJ2-7; D unresolved. The CDR3 has 15 residues. In germline, CDR1 is SGHRS, CDR2 YFSETQ. V was clipped by 6 bases and J by 2 bases, with 18 bases between them. The CDR3 here is CASTLGSGLTYEQYF. CDR3 coding DNA: TGCGCCAGCACCCTAGGTAGTGGGTTAACCTACGAGCAGTACTTC. Supplemented by reference TRBV5-1 and TRBJ2-7, the full variable domain reads KAGVTQTPRYLIKTRGQQVTLSCSPISGHRSVSWYQQTPGQGLQFLFEYFSETQRNKGNFPGRFSGRQFSNSRSEMNVSTLELGDSALYLCASTLGSGLTYEQYFGPGTRLTVT.

The J gene is TRBJ2-1, the V gene TRBV7-9; 7 bases are a match to TRBD2. Germline V CDR1 and CDR2: SEHNR, FQNEAQ (reference sequence). This CDR3 is built from 17 residues. V shed 3 bases and J 0 bases; nucleotides not matched to a gene: 8. CDR3 protein: CASSFSLLAGSYNEQFF. DNA for the CDR3: TGTGCCAGCAGCTTCTCCTTGTTAGCGGGCTCCTACAATGAGCAGTTCTTC.

The DNA of the CDR3 is TGTGCCAGCCGACCCGGGACTAGGATCTACGAGCAGTACTTC. Protein product: CASRPGTRIYEQYF. The chain uses TRBV28 and TRBJ2-7, with 8 bases fitting TRBD2. Germline V gene lookup returns CDR1 MDHEN and CDR2 SYDVKM. V shed 8 bases and J 3 bases; nucleotides not matched to a gene: 9. The CDR3 sequence is 14 residues long.

The chain uses TRBV6-1 and TRBJ1-2; the D is unclear. This CDR3 is built from 13 residues. In germline, CDR1 is MNHNS, CDR2 SASEGT. V was pared by 3 bases and J by 1 base, with 6 bases between. CDR3 residues: CASSEGSNYGYTF. The DNA of the CDR3 is TGTGCCAGCAGTGAGGGCAGTAACTATGGCTACACCTTC.

The rearrangement uses TRBV6-6 and TRBJ1-1; D gene uncertain. V was cut by 4 bases and J by 2 bases, with 14 bases left in between. The CDR3 contains 15 residues. Germline assignment: CDR1 MNHNY and CDR2 SVGAGI (reference sequence). The CDR3 sequence is CASSLESRINTEAFF. CDR3 coding DNA: TGTGCCAGCAGTTTGGAGTCGAGGATTAACACTGAAGCTTTCTTT.

The sample holds one count of this clone. The V and J genes are TRBV7-2 and TRBJ1-1; D not certain. The germline V and J ends were trimmed by 5 bases and 5 bases, with 12 bases remaining between them. The CDR3 spans 13 residues. Per the germline V gene, CDR1 is SGHTA and CDR2 is FQGNSA. The CDR3 DNA reads as TGTGCCAGCAGCCCCATTCAGGCGACTGAAGCTTTCTTT. It specifies CASSPIQATEAFF.

The V and J genes are TRBV7-9 and TRBJ2-5, with D tentatively TRBD1 (6 bases). This CDR3 comprises 15 residues. Trimming cost V 4 bases and J 2 bases, with 14 bases left between them. From germline, CDR1 is SEHNR and CDR2 FQNEAQ (reference sequence). CDR3: CASSSMGTPQETQYF. The DNA of the CDR3 is TGTGCCAGCAGCTCCATGGGGACACCACAAGAGACCCAGTACTTC.

The chain links TRBV11-3 to TRBJ2-3, with a tentative D call TRBD2 (5 bases). Germline V CDR1 and CDR2: SGHNT, YENEEA. V was cut by 3 bases and J by 0 bases, with 7 bases left in between. This CDR3 spans 14 amino acids. CDR3 nucleotide sequence: TGTGCCAGCAGCTTCCGGACTAGCACAGATACGCAGTATTTT. Protein sequence: CASSFRTSTDTQYF.

V gene TRBV29-1 combines with J gene TRBJ1-2; no firm D call. Trimming took off 6 bases at V and 2 bases at J, with 7 bases between the two ends. Germline-derived CDR1 and CDR2 are SQVTM and ANQGSEA. The CDR3 totals 11 residues. The CDR3 bases are TGCAGCGTAGACATCAACTATGGCTACACCTTC. This gives the protein CSVDINYGYTF.